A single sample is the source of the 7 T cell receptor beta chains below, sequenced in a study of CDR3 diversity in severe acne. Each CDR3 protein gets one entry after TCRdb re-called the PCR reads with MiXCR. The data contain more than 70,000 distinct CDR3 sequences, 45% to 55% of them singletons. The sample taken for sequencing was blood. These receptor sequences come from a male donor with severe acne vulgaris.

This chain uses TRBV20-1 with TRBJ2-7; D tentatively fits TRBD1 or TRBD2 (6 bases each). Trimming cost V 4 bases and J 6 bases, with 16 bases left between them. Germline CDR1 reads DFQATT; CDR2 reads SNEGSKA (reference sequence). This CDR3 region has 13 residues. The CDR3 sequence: CSATRRGAGEQYF. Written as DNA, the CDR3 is TGCAGTGCTACAAGGAGGGGGGCTGGCGAGCAGTACTTC.

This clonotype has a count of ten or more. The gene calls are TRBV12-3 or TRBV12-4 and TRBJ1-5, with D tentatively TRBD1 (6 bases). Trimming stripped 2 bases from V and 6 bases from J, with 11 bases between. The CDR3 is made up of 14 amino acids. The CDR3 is CASSLMGGIQPQHF. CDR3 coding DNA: TGTGCCAGCAGTTTAATGGGGGGCATTCAGCCCCAGCATTTT.

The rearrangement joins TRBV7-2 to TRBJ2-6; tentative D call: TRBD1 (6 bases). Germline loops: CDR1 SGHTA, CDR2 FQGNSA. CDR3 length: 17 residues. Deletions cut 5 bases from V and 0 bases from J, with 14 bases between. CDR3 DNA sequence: TGTGCCAGCAGCGGAACAGGGATCAGCTCTGGGGCCAACGTCCTGACTTTC. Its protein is CASSGTGISSGANVLTF.

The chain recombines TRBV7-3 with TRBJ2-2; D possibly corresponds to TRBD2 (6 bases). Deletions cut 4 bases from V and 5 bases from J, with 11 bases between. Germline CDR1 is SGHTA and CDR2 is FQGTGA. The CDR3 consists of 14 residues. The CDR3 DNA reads TGTGCCAGCAGCTCCGTTCTAGCGACCGGGGAGCTGTTTTTT. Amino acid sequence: CASSSVLATGELFF.

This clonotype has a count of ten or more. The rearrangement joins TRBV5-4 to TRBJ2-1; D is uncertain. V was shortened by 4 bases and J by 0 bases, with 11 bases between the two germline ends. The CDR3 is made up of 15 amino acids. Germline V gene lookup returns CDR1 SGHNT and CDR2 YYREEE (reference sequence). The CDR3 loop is CASSPRRLSYNEQFF. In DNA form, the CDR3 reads TGTGCCAGCAGCCCTAGACGTCTCTCCTACAATGAGCAGTTCTTC. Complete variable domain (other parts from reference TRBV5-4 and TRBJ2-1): ETGVTQSPTHLIKTRGQQVTLRCSSQSGHNTVSWYQQALGQGPQFIFQYYREEENGRGNFPPRFSGLQFPNYSSELNVNALELDDSALYLCASSPRRLSYNEQFFGPGTRLTVL.

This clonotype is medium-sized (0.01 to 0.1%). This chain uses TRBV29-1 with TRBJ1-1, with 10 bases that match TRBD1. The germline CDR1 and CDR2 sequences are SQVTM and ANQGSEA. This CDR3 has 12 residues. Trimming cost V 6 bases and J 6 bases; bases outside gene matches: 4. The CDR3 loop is CSVRQGAAEAFF. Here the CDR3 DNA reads TGCAGCGTGCGACAGGGGGCGGCTGAAGCTTTCTTT. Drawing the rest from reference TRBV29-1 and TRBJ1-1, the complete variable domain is SAVISQKPSRDICQRGTSLTIQCQVDSQVTMMFWYRQQPGQSLTLIATANQGSEATYESGFVIDKFPISRPNLTFSTLTVSNMSPEDSSIYLCSVRQGAAEAFFGQGTRLTVV.

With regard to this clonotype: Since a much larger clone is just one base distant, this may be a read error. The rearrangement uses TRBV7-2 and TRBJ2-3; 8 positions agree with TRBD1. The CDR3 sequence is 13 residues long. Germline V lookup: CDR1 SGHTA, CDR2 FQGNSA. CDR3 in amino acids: CASSSQGTGTQYF. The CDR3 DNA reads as TGTGCCAGCAGCTCCCAGGGGACAGGTACGCAGTATTTT.